In its sample, the clone carrying this TCR beta chain was seen a few times. What it binds is not known. Unique molecular identifiers were present in the TCR beta cDNA libraries. In TCRdb, the PCR reads were re-called with MiXCR into one record per CDR3 protein. The top ten hold around 10% of the sample, which has approximately 460,000 distinct CDR3 sequences, around 40% seen once. CDR3 length: 13 residues. Trimming at V came to 7 bases and at J to 7 bases, leaving 8 bases not matched to a gene. This sample stems from a study of post-analysis software for immune sequencing data. Whole-study findings and limits: The study found TRBV5-6, TRBV5-1 and TRBV20-1 among roughly 5 TRBV segments more frequent in patients than controls.

The receptor's source is a girl between 5 and 17 years old with multiple sclerosis. Material for sequencing was blood. The chain employs TRBV12-3 or TRBV12-4 and TRBJ2-7; TRBD1 matches at 9 bases. The CDR3 bases are TGTGCCAGCAACCTACAGGGGGCAGGAGAGCAGTACTTC. Protein product: CASNLQGAGEQYF.